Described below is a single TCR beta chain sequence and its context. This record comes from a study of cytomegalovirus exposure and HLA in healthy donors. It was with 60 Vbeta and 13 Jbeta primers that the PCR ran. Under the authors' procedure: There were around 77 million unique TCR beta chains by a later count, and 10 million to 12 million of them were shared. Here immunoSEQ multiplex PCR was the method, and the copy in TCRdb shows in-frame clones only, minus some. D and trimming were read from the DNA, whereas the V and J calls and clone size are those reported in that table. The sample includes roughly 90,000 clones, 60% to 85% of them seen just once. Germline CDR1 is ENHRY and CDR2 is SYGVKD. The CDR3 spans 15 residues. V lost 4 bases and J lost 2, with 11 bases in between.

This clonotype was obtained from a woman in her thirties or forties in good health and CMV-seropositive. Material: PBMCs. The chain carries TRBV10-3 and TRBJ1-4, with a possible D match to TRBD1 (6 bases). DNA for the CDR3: TGTGCCATCAGTGGGGGGCTTTCGACTAATGAAAAACTGTTTTTT. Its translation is CAISGGLSTNEKLFF.